This entry concerns a single T cell receptor beta chain. This entry comes from a study of blood T cell repertoires in COVID-19. Enrollees, about 18 to 95 years old, lived in 24 US areas. In the study's own analysis: Cell counts per sample came from amplifying reference gene primers. This table comes from immunoSEQ multiplex PCR, and its TCRdb copy is limited to in-frame clones, with some not included. The V and J calls and clone size are taken from that table; D and trimming were inferred from the DNA. This sample has 400,000 to 550,000 clones, with roughly 85% found just once. Input material: PBMCs or T cells enriched from blood (not recorded which). The clonotype was recovered from a woman aged 18 to 35 with acute COVID-19.

The CDR3 nucleotides are TGCAGCGTTGAGGGACAGGGTATGAACACTGAAGCTTTCTTT. Translation gives CSVEGQGMNTEAFF. The chain employs TRBV29-1 and TRBJ1-1; 9 bases align to TRBD1. The germline V gene has CDR1 SQVTM and CDR2 ANQGSEA. Unmatched junction bases numbered 2, after V lost 3 bases and J lost 0 bases. The CDR3 length is 14 residues.